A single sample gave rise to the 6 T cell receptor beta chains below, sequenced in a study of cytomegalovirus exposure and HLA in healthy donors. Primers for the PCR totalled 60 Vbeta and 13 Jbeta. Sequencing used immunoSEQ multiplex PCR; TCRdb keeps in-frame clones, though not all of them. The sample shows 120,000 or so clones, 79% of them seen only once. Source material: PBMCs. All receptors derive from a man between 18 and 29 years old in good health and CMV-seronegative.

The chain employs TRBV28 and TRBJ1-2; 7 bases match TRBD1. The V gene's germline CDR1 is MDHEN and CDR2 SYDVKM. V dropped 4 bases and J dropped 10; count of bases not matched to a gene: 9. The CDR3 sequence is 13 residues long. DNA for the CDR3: TGTGCCAGCAGTTCCCGACAGGGTCGTACCTACACCTTC. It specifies CASSSRQGRTYTF.

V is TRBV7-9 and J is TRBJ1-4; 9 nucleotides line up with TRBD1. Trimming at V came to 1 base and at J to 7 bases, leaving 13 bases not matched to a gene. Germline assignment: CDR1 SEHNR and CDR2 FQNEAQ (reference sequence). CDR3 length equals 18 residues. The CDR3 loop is CASSLGREGGTGLEKLFF. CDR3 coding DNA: TGTGCCAGCAGCTTAGGGAGGGAAGGAGGGACAGGGCTTGAAAAACTGTTTTTT.

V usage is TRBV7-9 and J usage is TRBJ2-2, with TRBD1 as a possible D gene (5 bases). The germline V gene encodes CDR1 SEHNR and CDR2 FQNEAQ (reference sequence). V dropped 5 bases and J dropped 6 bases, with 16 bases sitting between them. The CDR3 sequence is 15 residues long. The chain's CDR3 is CASSPVGRTPGELFF. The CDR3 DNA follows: TGTGCCAGCAGCCCAGTTGGGCGGACACCCGGGGAGCTGTTTTTT.

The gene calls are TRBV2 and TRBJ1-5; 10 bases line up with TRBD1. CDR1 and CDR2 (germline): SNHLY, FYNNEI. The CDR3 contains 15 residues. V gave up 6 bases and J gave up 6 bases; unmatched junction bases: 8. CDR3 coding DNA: TGTGCCAGCAGCGCGCCGGGACAGGGGTCTCAGCCCCAGCATTTT. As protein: CASSAPGQGSQPQHF.

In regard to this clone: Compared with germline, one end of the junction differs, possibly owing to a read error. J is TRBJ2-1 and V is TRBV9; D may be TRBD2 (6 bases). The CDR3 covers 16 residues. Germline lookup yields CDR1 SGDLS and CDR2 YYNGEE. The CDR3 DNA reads TGTGTCAGCAGCCCCGGGTCACATCCAGGAGGGGATGAGCAGTTCTTC. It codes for CVSSPGSHPGGDEQFF.

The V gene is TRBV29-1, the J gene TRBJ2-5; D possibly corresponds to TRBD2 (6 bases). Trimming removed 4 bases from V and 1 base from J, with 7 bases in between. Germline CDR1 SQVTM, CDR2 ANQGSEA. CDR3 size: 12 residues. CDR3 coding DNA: TGCAGCGTTGGTAGCGGCCAAGAGACCCAGTACTTC. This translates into CSVGSGQETQYF.